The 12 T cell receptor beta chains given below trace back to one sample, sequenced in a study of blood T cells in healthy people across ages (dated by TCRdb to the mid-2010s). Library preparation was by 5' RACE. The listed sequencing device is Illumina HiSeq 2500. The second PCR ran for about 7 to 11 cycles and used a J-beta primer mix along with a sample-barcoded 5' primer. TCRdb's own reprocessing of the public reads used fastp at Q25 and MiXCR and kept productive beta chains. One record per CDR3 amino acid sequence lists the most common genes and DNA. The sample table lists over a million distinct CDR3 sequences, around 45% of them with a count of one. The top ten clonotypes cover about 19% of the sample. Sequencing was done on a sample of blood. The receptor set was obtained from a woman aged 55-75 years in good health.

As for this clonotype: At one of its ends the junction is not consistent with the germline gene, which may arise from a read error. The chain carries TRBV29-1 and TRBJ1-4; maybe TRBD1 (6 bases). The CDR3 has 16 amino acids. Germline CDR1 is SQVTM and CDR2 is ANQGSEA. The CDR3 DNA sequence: TGCAGCGTTGAAGGAATAATGGCAGGGGAGAATGGAAAACTGTTTTTT. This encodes CSVEGIMAGENGKLFF.

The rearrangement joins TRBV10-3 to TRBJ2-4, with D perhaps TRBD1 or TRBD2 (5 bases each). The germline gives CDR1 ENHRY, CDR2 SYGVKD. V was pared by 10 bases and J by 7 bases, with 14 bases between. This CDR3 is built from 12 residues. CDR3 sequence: CATDAGANIQYF. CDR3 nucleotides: TGTGCCACAGACGCCGGGGCGAACATTCAGTACTTC.

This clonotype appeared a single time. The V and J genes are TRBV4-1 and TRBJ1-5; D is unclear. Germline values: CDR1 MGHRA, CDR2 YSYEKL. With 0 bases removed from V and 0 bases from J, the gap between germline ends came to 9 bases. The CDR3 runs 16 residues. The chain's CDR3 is CASSQDAGNSNQPQHF. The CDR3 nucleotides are TGCGCCAGCAGCCAAGATGCGGGGAATAGCAATCAGCCCCAGCATTTT.

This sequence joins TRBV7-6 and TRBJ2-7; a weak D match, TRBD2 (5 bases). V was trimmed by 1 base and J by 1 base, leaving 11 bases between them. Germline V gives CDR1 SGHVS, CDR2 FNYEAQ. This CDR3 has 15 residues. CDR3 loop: CASSLDRSGSYEQYF. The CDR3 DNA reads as TGTGCCAGCAGCTTAGATAGGAGCGGTTCCTACGAGCAGTACTTC.

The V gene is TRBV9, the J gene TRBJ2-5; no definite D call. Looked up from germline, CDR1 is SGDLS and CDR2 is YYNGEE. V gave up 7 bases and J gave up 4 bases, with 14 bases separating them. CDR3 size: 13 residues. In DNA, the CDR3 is TGTGCCAGCGGGCAACAAATGGGAGAGACCCAGTACTTC. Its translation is CASGQQMGETQYF. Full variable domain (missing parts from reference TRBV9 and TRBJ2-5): DSGVTQTPKHLITATGQRVTLRCSPRSGDLSVYWYQQSLDQGLQFLIQYYNGEERAKGNILERFSAQQFPDLHSELNLSSLELGDSALYFCASGQQMGETQYFGPGTRLLVL.

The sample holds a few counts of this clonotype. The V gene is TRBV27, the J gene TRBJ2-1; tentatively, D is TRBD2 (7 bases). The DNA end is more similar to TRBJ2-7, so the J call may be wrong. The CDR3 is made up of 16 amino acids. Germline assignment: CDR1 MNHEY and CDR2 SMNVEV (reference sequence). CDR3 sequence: CARSGGQGISYNEQYF. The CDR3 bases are TGTGCCAGGTCCGGGGGGCAGGGAATCTCCTACAATGAGCAGTACTTC.

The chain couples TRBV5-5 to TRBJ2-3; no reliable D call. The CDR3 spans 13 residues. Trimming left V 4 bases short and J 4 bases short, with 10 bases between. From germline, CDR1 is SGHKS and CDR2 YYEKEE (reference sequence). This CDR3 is CASSRPHPDTQYF. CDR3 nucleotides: TGTGCCAGCAGCAGGCCACACCCAGATACGCAGTATTTT.

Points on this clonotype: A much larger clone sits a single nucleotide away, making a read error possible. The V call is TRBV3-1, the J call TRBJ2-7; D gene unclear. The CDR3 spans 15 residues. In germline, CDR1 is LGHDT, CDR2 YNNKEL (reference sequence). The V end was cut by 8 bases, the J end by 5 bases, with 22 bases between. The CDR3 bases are TGTGCCAGCGGCCGAGCCCGCCCCGGGCCCCACGAGCAGTACTTC. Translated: CASGRARPGPHEQYF.

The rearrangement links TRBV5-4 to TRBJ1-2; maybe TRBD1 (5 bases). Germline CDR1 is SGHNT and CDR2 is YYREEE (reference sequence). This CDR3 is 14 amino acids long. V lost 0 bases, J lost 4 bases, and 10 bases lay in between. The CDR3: CASSLEGDPYGYTF. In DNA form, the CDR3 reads TGTGCCAGCAGCTTGGAAGGGGACCCCTATGGCTACACCTTC. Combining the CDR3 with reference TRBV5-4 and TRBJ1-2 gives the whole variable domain ETGVTQSPTHLIKTRGQQVTLRCSSQSGHNTVSWYQQALGQGPQFIFQYYREEENGRGNFPPRFSGLQFPNYSSELNVNALELDDSALYLCASSLEGDPYGYTFGSGTRLTVV.

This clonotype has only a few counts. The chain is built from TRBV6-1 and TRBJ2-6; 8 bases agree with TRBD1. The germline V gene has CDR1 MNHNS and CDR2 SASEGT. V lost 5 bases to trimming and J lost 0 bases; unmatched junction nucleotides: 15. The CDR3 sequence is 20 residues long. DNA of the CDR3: TGTGCCAGCAGTACGATACCGCCCGGGACAGGACTCTCTGGGGCCAACGTCCTGACTTTC. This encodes CASSTIPPGTGLSGANVLTF.

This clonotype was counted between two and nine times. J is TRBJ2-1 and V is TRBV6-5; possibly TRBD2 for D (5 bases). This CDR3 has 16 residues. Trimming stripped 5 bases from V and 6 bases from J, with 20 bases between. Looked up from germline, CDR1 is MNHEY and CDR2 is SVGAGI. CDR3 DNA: TGTGCCAGCAGTCCAACCCGGCCGGGGATGGGCAATGAGCAGTTCTTC. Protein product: CASSPTRPGMGNEQFF.

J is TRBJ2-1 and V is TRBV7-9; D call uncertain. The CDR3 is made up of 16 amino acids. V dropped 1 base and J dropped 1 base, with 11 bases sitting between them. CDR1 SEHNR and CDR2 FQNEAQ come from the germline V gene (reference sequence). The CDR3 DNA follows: TGTGCCAGCAGCTTAGGCAGACCCATATCCTACAATGAGCAGTTCTTC. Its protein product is CASSLGRPISYNEQFF.